The clone carrying this T cell receptor (beta chain) was recorded at least ten times. The CDR3 has 15 residues. Between the trimmed V and J ends, which lost 5 bases and 2 bases, there was a span of 16 bases. In germline, CDR1 is SGHAT, CDR2 FQDESV (reference sequence). This sample was included in a study of shared clonotypes between healthy human individuals. Some clones are missing from TCRdb's copy, which holds only in-frame ones; the method was immunoSEQ multiplex PCR. In the table there are more than 400,000 clones, about 72% of which are singletons. Sequenced input: PBMCs. The V call is TRBV11-1, the J call TRBJ2-7, with unresolved D. The clonotype comes from a woman between 35 and 50 years old in good health. Some clones in this sample may be carry-over from other donors' samples. The CDR3 is CASSPRDMGAYEQYF. For the CDR3, the DNA is TGTGCCAGCAGCCCCCGCGACATGGGTGCCTACGAGCAGTACTTC.